The 12 T cell receptor beta chains in this list originate from one sample, sequenced in a study of T cell responses to AZD1222 COVID-19 vaccine (dated by TCRdb to the early 2020s). The sample's time point, from its label and the paper: baseline before first vaccination. The library was made by the immunoSEQ multiplex PCR assay. The source is immuneACCESS, and TCRdb retained only in-frame sequences with V and J called. Part of the clones is not carried over; for the studies checked, unresolved V genes explain less than half of this, and the remainder is unexplained. The sample has 120,000 to 150,000 clones on record, around 91% of them singletons. The ten largest clones take up 5.2% of the sample. This material consisted of peripheral blood, taken on day 0 of AZD1222 vaccination. The source is an adult in good health.

V gene TRBV3-1 (or the pseudogene TRBV3-2) combines with J gene TRBJ1-2; D call uncertain. The CDR3 length is 15 residues. Per germline, CDR1 LGHDT and CDR2 YNNKEL (reference sequence). Trimming left V 0 bases short and J 8 bases short, with 16 bases between. Written as DNA, the CDR3 is TGTGCCAGCAGCCAAGATCTGGGTGAGGGCCGGGGCTACACCTTC. Its protein product is CASSQDLGEGRGYTF.

The chain couples TRBV9 to TRBJ2-2; TRBD1 aligns across 9 bases. Trimming removed 0 bases from V and 6 bases from J; junction bases left unmatched: 6. The CDR3 is 16 amino acids. Germline-derived CDR1 and CDR2 are SGDLS and YYNGEE. DNA of the CDR3: TGTGCCAGCAGCGTAGTCGGACAGGGGTCGGCCGGGGAGCTGTTTTTT. It yields the protein CASSVVGQGSAGELFF.

The rearrangement joins TRBV29-1 to TRBJ2-1; possible D gene TRBD2, 6 bases. Germline V gives CDR1 SQVTM, CDR2 ANQGSEA. Trimming removed 7 bases from V and 7 bases from J, with 17 bases in between. The CDR3 runs to 13 residues. CDR3 DNA sequence: TGCAGCGCTCGGGTCGGGAGTGGGAATGAGCAGTTCTTC. Amino acids: CSARVGSGNEQFF.

This chain uses TRBV21-1 with TRBJ2-3; the tabulated D call, TRBD2, remains unverified against the DNA. TRBV21-1 is reported as a pseudogene. The CDR3 runs to 16 residues. The CDR3 DNA reads as TGTGCCAGCAGCAAAGTAGGCCGCCACAAGGAGGGTACGCAGTATTTT. This translates into CASSKVGRHKEGTQYF.

J is TRBJ1-1 and V is TRBV10-3, with D possibly matching TRBD1 (5 bases). Germline CDR1 ENHRY, CDR2 SYGVKD. This CDR3 comprises 16 residues. Trimming took off 10 bases at V and 3 bases at J, with 24 bases between the two ends. DNA of the CDR3: TGTGCCACCCGTGGGGCAGGCGGGAGGACGGACACTGAAGCTTTCTTT. This codes for CATRGAGGRTDTEAFF.

The CDR3 loop is CASSRTAYYGYTF. The CDR3 region has the DNA TGTGCCAGCAGCCGGACGGCCTACTATGGCTACACCTTC. The J gene is TRBJ1-2, the V gene TRBV27; D call uncertain. The V and J ends lost 6 bases and 3 bases respectively, with 11 bases between them. Germline values: CDR1 MNHEY, CDR2 SMNVEV (reference sequence). The CDR3 is made up of 13 amino acids.

The V and J genes are TRBV5-4 and TRBJ2-5; 8 positions match TRBD2. The junction had 8 bases not matched to a gene; V was cut back by 4 bases and J by 3 bases. The germline V gene has CDR1 SGHNT and CDR2 YYREEE (reference sequence). This CDR3 comprises 15 residues. CDR3 DNA sequence: TGTGCCAGCAGCCGTAGCGGGGACTCTAAAGAGACCCAGTACTTC. This encodes CASSRSGDSKETQYF.

This clone came up a few times. V is TRBV7-2 and J is TRBJ1-4, with a tentative D call TRBD1 (5 bases). Deletions cut 3 bases from V and 4 bases from J, with 9 bases between. The CDR3 has 14 residues. Germline CDR1 and CDR2: SGHTA and FQGNSA. The CDR3 DNA sequence: TGTGCCAGCAGCTTGACAGCTCTTAATGAAAAACTGTTTTTT. This gives the protein CASSLTALNEKLFF.

The chain recombines TRBV12-5 with TRBJ2-3; D gene uncertain. Germline V lookup: CDR1 LGHNT, CDR2 FRNRAP. This CDR3 region has 14 residues. Trimming removed 5 bases from V and 2 bases from J, with 11 bases in between. This CDR3 is CASGRHLHTDTQYF. DNA of the CDR3: TGTGCTAGTGGTCGACATTTGCACACAGATACGCAGTATTTT. Full variable domain (missing parts from reference TRBV12-5 and TRBJ2-3): DARVTQTPRHKVTEMGQEVTMRCQPILGHNTVFWYRQTMMQGLELLAYFRNRAPLDDSGMPKDRFSAEMPDATLATLKIQPSEPRDSAVYFCASGRHLHTDTQYFGPGTRLTVL.

The J gene is TRBJ2-3, the V gene TRBV7-3, with 7 bases identical to TRBD2. In germline, CDR1 is SGHTA, CDR2 FQGTGA. The ends lost 5 bases at V and 11 bases at J; junction bases unmatched: 4. This CDR3 has 11 residues. CDR3 sequence: CASSGSGRQYF. Written as DNA, the CDR3 is TGTGCCAGCAGCGGTAGCGGGCGGCAGTATTTT.

CDR3 sequence: CASSFIMGIPTEAFF. CDR3 nucleotide sequence: TGTGCCAGCAGTTTCATTATGGGGATCCCCACTGAAGCTTTCTTT. The J gene is TRBJ1-1, the V gene TRBV27, with no clear D. Deletions cut 3 bases from V and 4 bases from J, with 15 bases between. CDR1 MNHEY and CDR2 SMNVEV come from the germline V gene (reference sequence). The CDR3 extends over 15 amino acids.

The chain joins TRBV11-2 to TRBJ2-3; D is unclear. V lost 1 base, J lost 10 bases, and 9 bases lay in between. This CDR3 has 12 amino acids. Per the germline V gene, CDR1 is SGHAT and CDR2 is FQNNGV. The CDR3 loop reads CASSLVTFAQYF. The CDR3 DNA reads TGTGCCAGCAGCTTAGTTACTTTCGCGCAGTATTTT.